The rows below give T cell receptor beta chains drawn from one sample of a study of blood T cell repertoires in COVID-19. Assay: immunoSEQ multiplex PCR; the TCRdb copy retains only in-frame clones and omits some. The sample shows 150,000 or so clones, about 90% of them seen only once. Sequencing was done on a sample of PBMCs or T cells enriched from blood (not recorded which). These TCRs come from a woman aged 45-65 years who had recovered from COVID-19. Both conserved end residues are part of each CDR3. A D gene is named only where the DNA matches it firmly. Where a row states a size, it is once, few, many or the class of an expanded clone; other rows omit it.

V gene	clone size	J gene	D gene	CDR3 DNA	CDR3 protein
TRBV11-2	.	TRBJ1-2	.	TGTGCCAGCAGCCCAACCCCAGGGAAAGGTATCTATGGCTACACCTTC	CASSPTPGKGIYGYTF
TRBV12-5	.	TRBJ1-1	TRBD1	TGTGCTAGTGGTTTATCAGGGGGCACTGAAGCTTTCTTT	CASGLSGGTEAFF
TRBV2	few	TRBJ1-1	.	TGTGCCAGCAGTGAAGTGGGGGAGGGGAACACTGAAGCTTTCTTT	CASSEVGEGNTEAFF
TRBV24-1	.	TRBJ2-3	TRBD2	TGTGCCACCGCCCTAGCGGGAGCGGCAGATACGCAGTATTTT	CATALAGAADTQYF
TRBV5-4	.	TRBJ2-5	TRBD2	TGTGCCAGCAGCCCCACGGGGGGGGTAGAGACCCAGTACTTC	CASSPTGGVETQYF
TRBV10-3	.	TRBJ2-1	TRBD1	TGTGCCATCAGTGAGTCGTACTTCTCGGGACAGGGCCACAATGAGCAGTTCTTC	CAISESYFSGQGHNEQFF
TRBV7-2	.	TRBJ2-2	TRBD1	TGTGCCAGCAGCTTCCTAGGGGGCCCCGGGGAGCTGTTTTTT	CASSFLGGPGELFF
TRBV2	.	TRBJ1-1	.	TGTGCCAGCAGTAGGACAGAGGCACGCACTGAAGCTTTCTTT	CASSRTEARTEAFF
TRBV28	few	TRBJ1-1	TRBD1	TGTGCCAGCAGTTTAGGGACAGGGGTTAAGGCTGAAGCTTTCTTT	CASSLGTGVKAEAFF
TRBV2	.	TRBJ1-2	.	TGTGCCAGCAGCACTCTGATTGGCTACACCTTC	CASSTLIGYTF
TRBV10-3	.	TRBJ1-6	TRBD1	TGTGCCATCAGTCGACAGGGGAATTCACCCCTCCACTTT	CAISRQGNSPLHF
TRBV4-1	.	TRBJ2-1	.	TGCGCCAGCAGCCAAGAATCGTATAGTCTCAGGTTGTTCTTC	CASSQESYSLRLFF
TRBV14	.	TRBJ1-2	TRBD1	TGTGCCAGCAGTCCCGCGACAGGGGGCGCGTATGGCTACACCTTC	CASSPATGGAYGYTF
TRBV12-3/TRBV12-4	.	TRBJ1-1	.	TGTGCCAGCAGTTTTTGGGACATTGGTGAAGCTTTCTTT	CASSFWDIGEAFF
TRBV7-2	.	TRBJ1-5	.	TGTGCCAGCAGCCTACGGAGGGATCAGCCCCAGCATTTT	CASSLRRDQPQHF
TRBV5-5	once	TRBJ1-3	.	TGTGCCAGCAGCTTGGCCACAGGGTCTTTAAACACCATATATTTT	CASSLATGSLNTIYF
TRBV7-9	.	TRBJ1-4	.	TGTGCCAGCAGCTTGGTGCAGGCAACTAATGAAAAACTGTTTTTT	CASSLVQATNEKLFF
TRBV10-1	.	TRBJ1-5	.	TGCGCCAGCAGCGACTCAAGTTCTGGCAGGGGCGACAATCAGCCCCAGCATTTT	CASSDSSSGRGDNQPQHF
TRBV5-1	.	TRBJ2-1	.	TGCGCCAGCAGCTTGTCGTTAGATAGCGGACCTTACAATGAGCAGTTCTTC	CASSLSLDSGPYNEQFF
TRBV21-1	.	TRBJ1-2	.	TGTGCCAGCAGCGACTGGGCGCTTAACAGGGATTCCTATGGCTACACCTTC	CASSDWALNRDSYGYTF
TRBV6-1	.	TRBJ2-7	.	TGTGCCAGCAGTGGGGGGGGGAAAGACCTTAGGACAGTTTACGAGCAGTACTTC	CASSGGGKDLRTVYEQYF
TRBV29-1	.	TRBJ1-1	.	TGCAGCGTCCGGGACTTTGAAGCTTTCTTT	CSVRDFEAFF